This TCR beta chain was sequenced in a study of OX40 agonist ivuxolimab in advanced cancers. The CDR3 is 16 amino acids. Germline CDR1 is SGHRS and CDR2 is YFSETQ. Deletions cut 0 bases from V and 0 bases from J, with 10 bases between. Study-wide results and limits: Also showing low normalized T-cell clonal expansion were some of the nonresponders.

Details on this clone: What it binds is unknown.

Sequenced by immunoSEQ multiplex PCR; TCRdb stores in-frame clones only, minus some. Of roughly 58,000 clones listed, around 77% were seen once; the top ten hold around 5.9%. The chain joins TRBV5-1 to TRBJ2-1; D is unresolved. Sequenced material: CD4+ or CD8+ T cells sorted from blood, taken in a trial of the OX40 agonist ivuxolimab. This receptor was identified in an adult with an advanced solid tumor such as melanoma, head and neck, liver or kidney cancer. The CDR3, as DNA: TGCGCCAGCAGCTTGGGGCTCGTTAGCTCCTACAATGAGCAGTTCTTC. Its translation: CASSLGLVSSYNEQFF.